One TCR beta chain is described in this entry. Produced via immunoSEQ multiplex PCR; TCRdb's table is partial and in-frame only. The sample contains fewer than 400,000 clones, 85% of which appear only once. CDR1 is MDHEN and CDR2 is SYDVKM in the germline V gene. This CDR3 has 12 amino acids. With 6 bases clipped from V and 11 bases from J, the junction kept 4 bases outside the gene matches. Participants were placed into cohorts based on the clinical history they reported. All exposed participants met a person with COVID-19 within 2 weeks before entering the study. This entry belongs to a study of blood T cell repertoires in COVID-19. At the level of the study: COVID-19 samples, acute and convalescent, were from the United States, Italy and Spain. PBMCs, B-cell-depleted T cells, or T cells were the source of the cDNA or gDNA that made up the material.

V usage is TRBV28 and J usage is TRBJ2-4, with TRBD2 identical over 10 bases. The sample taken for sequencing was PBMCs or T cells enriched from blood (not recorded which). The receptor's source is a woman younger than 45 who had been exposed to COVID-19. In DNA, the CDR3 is TGTGCCAGCAGACGAGCGGGGGGGGTTCAGTACTTC. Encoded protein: CASRRAGGVQYF.